The rows below give T cell receptor beta chains drawn from one sample of a study of blood T cell repertoires in COVID-19. Here immunoSEQ multiplex PCR was the method, and the copy in TCRdb shows in-frame clones only, minus some. The sample yields about 160,000 clones, more than 75% seen once. The specimen was peripheral blood. All receptors derive from a man in his sixties or seventies with acute or convalescent COVID-19. CDR3s include the opening cysteine and the closing phenylalanine or tryptophan. D genes are given only for firm matches. Clone size is not always given. Where it is, it says once, few, many or a class for expanded clones.

>-|TRBJ2-3|TRBV19|TRBD2
CASTPRWEGRTDTQYF
TGTGCCAGTACCCCCCGGTGGGAGGGCCGTACAGATACGCAGTATTTT
>-|TRBJ2-3|TRBV5-1|TRBD2
CASSPNPSGGGPSDTQYF
TGCGCCAGCAGCCCGAACCCCAGCGGGGGGGGGCCCTCGGATACGCAGTATTTT
>-|TRBJ2-7|TRBV6-5|TRBD1
CASRRGQGSYEQYF
TGTGCCAGCAGGCGCGGACAGGGTTCCTACGAGCAGTACTTC
>-|TRBJ1-3|TRBV15|-
CATSRDSQVGNTIYF
TGTGCCACCAGCAGGGACTCCCAGGTTGGAAACACCATATATTTT
>once|TRBJ2-7|TRBV7-9|TRBD1
CASAGTGGPYEQYF
TGTGCCAGCGCCGGGACAGGGGGCCCCTACGAGCAGTACTTC
>-|TRBJ1-3|TRBV7-9|TRBD1
CASSLWRGQGRGGNTIYF
TGTGCCAGCAGCTTATGGAGGGGACAGGGCCGGGGTGGAAACACCATATATTTT
>-|TRBJ1-1|TRBV5-5|TRBD1
CASSFGGTGNTEAFF
TGTGCCAGCAGCTTTGGTGGGACAGGGAACACTGAAGCTTTCTTT
>-|TRBJ2-7|TRBV29-1|TRBD1
CSAGQGEGQYF
TGCAGTGCGGGACAGGGTGAAGGGCAGTACTTC
>few|TRBJ1-2|TRBV6-6|TRBD1
CASSYTAGGGYTF
TGTGCCAGCAGTTACACGGCAGGGGGTGGCTACACCTTC
>-|TRBJ2-3|TRBV5-4|-
CACNTAKDTQYF
TGTGCCTGCAATACAGCCAAAGATACGCAGTATTTT